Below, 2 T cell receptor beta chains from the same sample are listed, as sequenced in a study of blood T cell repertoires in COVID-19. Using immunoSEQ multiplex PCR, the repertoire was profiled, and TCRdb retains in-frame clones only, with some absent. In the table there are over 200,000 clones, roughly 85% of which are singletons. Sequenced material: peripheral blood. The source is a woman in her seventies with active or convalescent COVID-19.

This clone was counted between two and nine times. The CDR3 region is CASSAGTAYNSPLHF. The CDR3 DNA follows: TGTGCCAGCAGCGCCGGGACAGCTTATAATTCACCCCTCCACTTT. This rearrangement joins TRBV7-8 to TRBJ1-6, with 7 bases fitting TRBD1. CDR1 is SGHVS and CDR2 is FQNEAQ in the germline V gene. V lost 5 bases, J lost 4 bases, and 5 bases stayed unmatched. This CDR3 is built from 15 residues.

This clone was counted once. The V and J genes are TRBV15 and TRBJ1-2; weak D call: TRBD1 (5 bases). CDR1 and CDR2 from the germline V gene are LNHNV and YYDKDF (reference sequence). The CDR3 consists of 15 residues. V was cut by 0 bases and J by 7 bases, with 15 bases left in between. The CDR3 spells CATSRDRVSPGGYTF. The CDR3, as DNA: TGTGCCACCAGCAGAGACAGGGTCTCCCCAGGTGGCTACACCTTC.